Below, 27 T cell receptor beta chains from the same sample are listed, as sequenced in a study of CD8+CD57+ T cells in acquired aplastic anemia. TCR beta VDJ and CDR3 were profiled, and genomic DNA was the template. TCRdb reprocessed the reads via MiXCR and lists one record per CDR3 protein. The table lists 90,000 to 120,000 distinct CDR3 sequences, less than 65% of them singletons. Sequencing was done on a sample of sorted CD4+, CD8+, or CD8+CD57+ T cells (not recorded which) from PBMCs. Receptors originate from a human donor in good health, serving as a control.

A few counts support this clonotype. V usage is TRBV7-6 and J usage is TRBJ2-1; no reliable D call. The CDR3 length is 11 residues. Germline values: CDR1 SGHVS, CDR2 FNYEAQ. V lost 1 base and J lost 9, with 4 bases in between. The CDR3 DNA sequence: TGTGCCAGCAGCTTAGGAGCTGAGCAGTTCTTC. Its protein is CASSLGAEQFF.

This clonotype occurred many times. The J gene is TRBJ1-5, the V gene TRBV10-3, with a tentative D call TRBD1 (6 bases). This CDR3 is built from 14 residues. V lost 3 bases, J lost 6 bases, and 12 bases lay in between. Germline CDR1 is ENHRY and CDR2 is SYGVKD. The CDR3 sequence: CAISDLGQSQPQHF. The CDR3 DNA sequence: TGTGCCATCAGTGACCTTGGACAGTCTCAGCCCCAGCATTTT.

This clonotype was recorded many times. The J gene is TRBJ2-5, the V gene TRBV27; tentative D call: TRBD2 (5 bases). The CDR3 spans 16 residues. Germline V gene sequence: CDR1 MNHEY, CDR2 SMNVEV (reference sequence). The V end lost 6 bases, the J end lost 2 bases, and 19 bases lay between the germline ends. The chain's CDR3 is CASRTFTGMGQETQYF. The CDR3 nucleotides read TGTGCCAGCAGGACTTTTACGGGGATGGGGCAAGAGACCCAGTACTTC.

The chain carries TRBV19 and TRBJ1-2, with 8 bases aligning to TRBD1. CDR3 size: 14 residues. From germline, CDR1 is LNHDA and CDR2 SQIVND (reference sequence). J lost 7 bases, V lost 8 bases, and 12 bases had no gene match. The CDR3 loop reads CASGLPDRETGYTF. The CDR3 bases are TGTGCCAGTGGTCTACCGGACAGGGAGACTGGCTACACCTTC.

The genes are TRBV24-1 and TRBJ2-7, with TRBD2 as a possible D gene (6 bases). Looked up from germline, CDR1 is KGHDR and CDR2 is SFDVKD. Between the trimmed V and J ends, which lost 11 bases and 3 bases, there was a span of 16 bases. This CDR3 has 13 amino acids. The CDR3 coding sequence is TGTGCCATCGTTCGGGACTCTAACTACGAGCAGTACTTC. Its protein product is CAIVRDSNYEQYF.

The V call is TRBV10-3, the J call TRBJ2-3; no definite D call. V was pared by 7 bases and J by 4 bases, with 6 bases between. This CDR3 contains 11 residues. Germline V gene sequence: CDR1 ENHRY, CDR2 SYGVKD. CDR3 coding DNA: TGTGCCATCAATTCCGCAGATACGCAGTATTTT. Encoded protein: CAINSADTQYF.

The chain links TRBV11-2 to TRBJ2-3; no clear D gene. This CDR3 has 15 residues. Germline V CDR1 and CDR2: SGHAT, FQNNGV. V shed 5 bases and J shed 4 bases, with 16 bases lying between them. The CDR3 DNA follows: TGTGCCAGCAGCCTAAGAAGAGCGTTCGCAGATACGCAGTATTTT. It yields the protein CASSLRRAFADTQYF.

The table lists this clonotype with many counts. The chain recombines TRBV7-2 with TRBJ2-5; TRBD2 agrees at 11 bases. The CDR3 covers 16 residues. The germline V gene encodes CDR1 SGHTA and CDR2 FQGNSA. Trimming took 1 base from V and 10 from J; bases not matched to a gene: 11. CDR3 region: CASSLGEALAGGNQYF. DNA for the CDR3: TGTGCCAGCAGCTTAGGGGAGGCGCTAGCGGGGGGTAACCAGTACTTC.

Regarding this clonotype: No conserved phenylalanine or tryptophan is present at the end of the CDR3, so a read error is the likely explanation. The chain couples TRBV15 to TRBJ1-4; TRBD1 matches 7 bases. The CDR3 is 15 residues long. Germline values: CDR1 LNHNV, CDR2 YYDKDF (reference sequence). V lost 6 bases and J lost 8; bases outside the gene matches: 12. The CDR3 sequence is CATRLARGRGEKLFS. CDR3 DNA sequence: TGTGCCACCAGGCTAGCAAGGGGCAGGGGGGAAAAACTGTTTTCT.

This chain connects TRBV29-1 to TRBJ1-1; TRBD1 aligns across 8 bases. The CDR3 runs 16 residues. Germline V lookup: CDR1 SQVTM, CDR2 ANQGSEA. Trimming took 2 bases from V and 1 from J; bases not matched to a gene: 9. This CDR3 is CSVELIPDRANTEAFF. The CDR3 DNA is TGCAGCGTTGAATTAATACCGGACAGGGCGAACACTGAAGCTTTCTTT.

This clonotype was seen only a few times. A much larger clone differs by one base, so this may be a read error. V and J are TRBV19 and TRBJ1-5; TRBD1 might be the D (5 bases). CDR3 length equals 16 residues. Germline CDR1 reads LNHDA; CDR2 reads SQIVND (reference sequence). CDR3 sequence (DNA): TGTGCCAGTAGTATAGTGGGGGTTAGAAGCAATCGGCCCCAGCATTTT. Translation gives CASSIVGVRSNRPQHF.

This rearrangement joins TRBV2 to TRBJ1-6; 9 nucleotides agree with TRBD1. The CDR3 has 15 residues. Germline CDR1 SNHLY, CDR2 FYNNEI. Germline trimming cut 4 bases from V and 10 bases from J; bases unmatched to any gene: 8. For the CDR3, the DNA is TGTGCCAGCAGTGGGAACAGGGGGCTGGGATCACCCCTCCACTTT. Translation gives CASSGNRGLGSPLHF. The whole variable domain, remainder taken from reference TRBV2 and TRBJ1-6, is EPEVTQTPSHQVTQMGQEVILRCVPISNHLYFYWYRQILGQKVEFLVSFYNNEISEKSEIFDDQFSVERPDGSNFTLKIRSTKLEDSAMYFCASSGNRGLGSPLHFGNGTRLTVT.

The chain links TRBV18 to TRBJ1-5; D perhaps matches TRBD1 (5 bases). The V end was cut by 2 bases, the J end by 7 bases, with 9 bases between. The length of the CDR3 is 13 residues. In germline, CDR1 is KGHSH, CDR2 LQKENI. For the CDR3, the DNA is TGTGCCAGCTCACCATCCGGGGGGCAGCCCCAGCATTTT. This sequence encodes CASSPSGGQPQHF. The full variable domain, its missing parts supplied by reference TRBV18 and TRBJ1-5, is NAGVMQNPRHLVRRRGQEARLRCSPMKGHSHVYWYRQLPEEGLKFMVYLQKENIIDESGMPKERFSAEFPKEGPSILRIQQVVRGDSAAYFCASSPSGGQPQHFGDGTRLSIL.

As for this clonotype: This likely comes from a read error, as the CDR3 has no conserved phenylalanine or tryptophan at its end. This rearrangement joins TRBV6-1 to TRBJ1-1, with TRBD1 matching over 8 bases. CDR1 and CDR2 from the germline V gene are MNHNS and SASEGT. With 6 bases clipped from V and 4 bases from J, the junction kept 7 bases outside the gene matches. This CDR3 comprises 14 residues. CDR3 nucleotides: TGTGCCAGCAGGGAGACAGGGGAGGGCACTGAAGCTTTCTCT. It yields the protein CASRETGEGTEAFS.

Many counts were recorded for this clonotype. The chain has TRBV7-3 and TRBJ2-1; D not resolved. The V end lost 5 bases, the J end lost 4 bases, and 9 bases lay between the germline ends. Germline V CDR1 and CDR2: SGHTA, FQGTGA. This CDR3 spans 13 amino acids. The CDR3 nucleotides read TGTGCCAGCAGCCCAGCAGTATACAATGAGCAGTTCTTC. This encodes CASSPAVYNEQFF.

This clonotype was found many times. V is TRBV9 and J is TRBJ2-2; D gene unclear. CDR3 length equals 12 residues. Germline V gives CDR1 SGDLS, CDR2 YYNGEE. The ends were cut back, 6 bases at V and 1 base at J, with 4 bases in the middle. In DNA, the CDR3 is TGTGCCAGCACGTTGAACACCGGGGAGCTGTTTTTT. Its protein is CASTLNTGELFF.

V gene TRBV10-3 combines with J gene TRBJ2-1, with 8 bases matching TRBD2. The CDR3 has 14 amino acids. Germline V gene sequence: CDR1 ENHRY, CDR2 SYGVKD. The CDR3 DNA reads as TGTGCTACCGGGGGGGTCATCTCCTACAATGAGCAGTTCTTC. The encoded protein is CATGGVISYNEQFF.

This chain joins TRBV4-1 and TRBJ1-1; D unclear. The ends were cut back, 0 bases at V and 7 bases at J, with 9 bases in the middle. CDR3 size: 13 residues. Germline CDR1 reads MGHRA; CDR2 reads YSYEKL. This CDR3 reads CASSQDKDGEAFF. The CDR3 DNA sequence: TGCGCCAGCAGCCAAGATAAAGACGGTGAAGCTTTCTTT.

At least ten counts were recorded for this clonotype. The rearrangement joins TRBV7-2 to TRBJ1-1; TRBD1 matches at 7 bases. CDR1 SGHTA and CDR2 FQGNSA come from the germline V gene. Losses at the gene ends were 5 bases for V and 1 base for J; bases not matched to a gene: 1. The CDR3 has 13 amino acids. CDR3: CASSHRGNTEAFF. In DNA, the CDR3 is TGTGCCAGCAGCCACAGGGGGAACACTGAAGCTTTCTTT.

Remarks on this clonotype: A junction end diverges from the germline sequence, so it may reflect a read error. The chain carries TRBV10-3 and TRBJ2-3; the match to TRBD1 covers 8 bases. Germline V gene lookup returns CDR1 ENHRY and CDR2 SYGVKD. The CDR3 totals 14 residues. CDR3 protein: CASSLRQGTDTQYF. The CDR3 DNA follows: TGTGCCAGCAGTCTGAGACAGGGGACAGATACGCAGTATTTT.

The chain has TRBV2 and TRBJ2-1; possible D gene TRBD2, 7 bases. Trimming stripped 11 bases from V and 7 bases from J, with 27 bases between. The CDR3 consists of 16 residues. Looked up from germline, CDR1 is SNHLY and CDR2 is FYNNEI. Written as DNA, the CDR3 is TGTGCCGCAAAACAGGGAAAGGTCGGGGGGAGAAATGAGCAGTTCTTC. Translated, it gives CAAKQGKVGGRNEQFF.

The chain joins TRBV14 to TRBJ1-2, with 11 bases lining up with TRBD1. In germline, CDR1 is SGHDN, CDR2 FVKESK. This CDR3 has 16 residues. V trimming: 9 bases; J trimming: 2 bases; junction bases outside the gene matches: 11. The CDR3 bases are TGTGCCAGACCGGGACAGGGGGTTACGCGGAACTATGGCTACACCTTC. Its translation is CARPGQGVTRNYGYTF. Together with reference TRBV14 and TRBJ1-2, the CDR3 gives the full variable domain: EAGVTQFPSHSVIEKGQTVTLRCDPISGHDNLYWYRRVMGKEIKFLLHFVKESKQDESGMPNNRFLAERTGGTYSTLKVQPAELEDSGVYFCARPGQGVTRNYGYTFGSGTRLTVV.

This clonotype was counted many times. The chain is built from TRBV13 and TRBJ1-1; D not certain. Germline V gives CDR1 PRHDT, CDR2 FYEKMQ (reference sequence). This CDR3 is 14 amino acids long. V shed 0 bases and J shed 1 base, with 6 bases lying between them. The CDR3 spells CASSLGYKNTEAFF. The CDR3 DNA reads TGTGCCAGCAGCTTAGGCTACAAGAACACTGAAGCTTTCTTT.

In its sample, this clonotype was seen once. CDR3 nucleotide sequence: TGTGCCAGCAGTGGGGGGACAGGGTGGTACGAGCAGTACTTC. Amino acid sequence: CASSGGTGWYEQYF. The gene calls are TRBV25-1 and TRBJ2-7; 9 nucleotides match TRBD1. V was clipped by 4 bases and J by 4 bases; unmatched bases: 5. The CDR3 is 14 residues long. Germline lookup yields CDR1 MGHDK and CDR2 SYGVNS.

This clonotype was detected only once. The rearrangement links TRBV19 to TRBJ2-5, with D uncertain. Germline V gene data show CDR1 as LNHDA and CDR2 as SQIVND (reference sequence). Trimming removed 5 bases from V and 7 bases from J, with 20 bases in between. This CDR3 is 15 amino acids long. The CDR3 protein is CASSPNDISLGTQYF. The DNA for the CDR3 is TGTGCCAGTAGTCCCAACGACATCTCCTTGGGGACCCAGTACTTC.

V gene TRBV5-4 combines with J gene TRBJ1-4; 9 bases match TRBD1. V gave up 2 bases and J gave up 4 bases; unmatched junction bases: 3. The germline CDR1 and CDR2 sequences are SGHNT and YYREEE (reference sequence). The CDR3 has 15 amino acids. The CDR3 nucleotides read TGTGCCAGCAGCTTACAGGGGGCAATTAATGAAAAACTGTTTTTT. Amino acids: CASSLQGAINEKLFF.

The chain uses TRBV2 and TRBJ1-3, with TRBD1 identical over 8 bases. CDR1 SNHLY and CDR2 FYNNEI come from the germline V gene. The CDR3 runs to 14 residues. The V and J ends lost 7 bases and 4 bases, in that order; junction bases with no gene match: 6. DNA for the CDR3: TGTGCCAGCACCGCCGGGACAGGAGGAAACACCATATATTTT. Amino acids: CASTAGTGGNTIYF. Based on the CDR3 plus reference TRBV2 and TRBJ1-3, the full variable domain is EPEVTQTPSHQVTQMGQEVILRCVPISNHLYFYWYRQILGQKVEFLVSFYNNEISEKSEIFDDQFSVERPDGSNFTLKIRSTKLEDSAMYFCASTAGTGGNTIYFGEGSWLTVV.